The clone carrying this T cell receptor (beta chain) has at least ten counts. V was clipped by 10 bases and J by 6 bases, with 7 bases between them. The CDR3 loop spans 9 amino acids. Per the germline V gene, CDR1 is SEHNR and CDR2 is FQNEAQ (reference sequence). This specimen comes from a study of CD8 T cells in ankylosing spondylitis. TCRdb redid the calling of the 5' RACE reads with MiXCR, one entry per CDR3 protein. The sample consists of more than 250,000 distinct CDR3 sequences, 11% of them appearing once. The genes are TRBV7-9 and TRBJ2-7, with a possible D match to TRBD2 (5 bases). This clonotype was obtained from a female donor with ankylosing spondylitis or in good health (not recorded which). Material: blood, either unsorted or a sorted T cell fraction (not recorded which). CDR3 region: CATGVEQYF. The CDR3 bases are TGTGCCACCGGGGTCGAGCAGTACTTC. The entire variable domain, with the rest obtained from reference TRBV7-9 and TRBJ2-7, is as follows: DTGVSQNPRHKITKRGQNVTFRCDPISEHNRLYWYRQTLGQGPEFLTYFQNEAQLEKSRLLSDRFSAERPKGSFSTLEIQRTEQGDSAMYLCATGVEQYFGPGTRLTVT.